These 21 T cell receptor beta chains were all obtained from the same sample, sequenced in a study of early stage breast cancer tumors. Produced via immunoSEQ multiplex PCR; TCRdb's table is partial and in-frame only. The data hold around 14,000 clones, with 79% observed a single time. The sequencing input was normal breast tissue next to the tumor. Receptors were obtained from a person aged 45-60 years with breast cancer.

This clone was seen only once. J is TRBJ1-1 and V is TRBV10-2, with D maybe TRBD1 (5 bases). Germline CDR1 is WSHSY and CDR2 is SAAADI. Trimming left V 11 bases short and J 0 bases short, with 25 bases between. The CDR3 spans 17 residues. CDR3 in DNA: TGCGCCTGCTTCACACCGGGACCGACGGCCATGAACACTGAAGCTTTCTTT. This gives the protein CACFTPGPTAMNTEAFF.

The chain employs TRBV9 and TRBJ2-1; 12 bases align to TRBD2. This CDR3 region has 15 residues. From germline, CDR1 is SGDLS and CDR2 YYNGEE. J lost 8 bases, V lost 3 bases, and 6 bases had no gene match. DNA of the CDR3: TGTGCCAGCAGCGCTAGCGGGAGGGCCGGGGATGAGCAGTTCTTC. It translates to CASSASGRAGDEQFF.

This clone was seen more than once but under ten times. The rearrangement uses TRBV5-1 and TRBJ2-5, with TRBD2 matching 9 bases. Losses at the gene ends were 0 bases for V and 4 bases for J; bases not matched to a gene: 7. Germline-derived CDR1 and CDR2 are SGHRS and YFSETQ. The CDR3 loop spans 16 amino acids. The CDR3: CASSLALGLAPETQYF. The CDR3 nucleotides read TGCGCCAGCAGCTTGGCGTTGGGACTAGCTCCAGAGACCCAGTACTTC.

Judged by abundance, this clone is large. The V gene is TRBV6-6, the J gene TRBJ2-7, with D perhaps being TRBD1 or TRBD2 (5 bases each). The germline gives CDR1 MNHNY, CDR2 SVGAGI (reference sequence). V was clipped by 6 bases and J by 2 bases, with 11 bases between them. The CDR3 contains 13 residues. Here the CDR3 reads CASRGTDTYEQYF. The CDR3 nucleotides are TGTGCCAGCAGAGGGACCGATACCTACGAGCAGTACTTC.

The V gene is TRBV7-9, the J gene TRBJ2-7; either TRBD1 or TRBD2 may supply D (5 bases each). The CDR3 extends over 15 amino acids. Trimming removed 4 bases from V and 4 bases from J, with 17 bases in between. The germline CDR1 and CDR2 sequences are SEHNR and FQNEAQ (reference sequence). The CDR3 nucleotides read TGTGCCAGCAGCTCTTTGGGACCGGGACCTTACGAGCAGTACTTC. Protein sequence: CASSSLGPGPYEQYF.

The chain carries TRBV18 and TRBJ2-3; a weak D match, TRBD2 (6 bases). Germline CDR1 and CDR2: KGHSH and LQKENI. Trimming pared 0 bases from V and 5 bases from J, leaving 21 bases between. CDR3 length: 18 residues. The CDR3 DNA reads as TGTGCCAGCTCACCACCGGTGTTGGAGGGAGAAGGGATAGATACGCAGTATTTT. This codes for CASSPPVLEGEGIDTQYF.

This clone was seen more than once but under ten times. V gene TRBV29-1 combines with J gene TRBJ2-7, with 7 bases that match TRBD2. After removal of 7 bases from V and 6 bases from J, the junction contained 6 bases not matched to a gene. CDR1 SQVTM and CDR2 ANQGSEA come from the germline V gene. The CDR3 has 11 residues. DNA of the CDR3: TGCAGCGCTAGGCGGGAGCTCGAGCAGTACTTC. Protein sequence: CSARRELEQYF.

The rearrangement uses TRBV29-1 and TRBJ2-3; no reliable D call. Germline CDR1 is SQVTM and CDR2 is ANQGSEA. This CDR3 is built from 13 residues. Trimming shortened V by 7 bases and J by 2 bases, and 13 bases separated the two germline ends. The CDR3 coding sequence is TGCAGCGGGCGCAGTAGTTTCACAGATACGCAGTATTTT. This codes for CSGRSSFTDTQYF.

The rearrangement uses TRBV7-2 and TRBJ2-1, with D tentatively TRBD2 (5 bases). The V gene's germline CDR1 is SGHTA and CDR2 FQGNSA. Trimming cost V 0 bases and J 2 bases, with 11 bases left between them. The CDR3 spans 16 residues. The CDR3 DNA follows: TGTGCCAGCAGCTTAGCGCCACTAGGGCCCTACAATGAGCAGTTCTTC. Translating it yields CASSLAPLGPYNEQFF.

The chain joins TRBV10-3 to TRBJ1-2; 9 positions agree with TRBD1. CDR1 is ENHRY, CDR2 SYGVKD, per germline. The CDR3 covers 15 residues. V shed 5 bases, J shed 4 bases, and the junction held 8 bases outside the gene matches. Written as DNA, the CDR3 is TGTGCCATCAGTCCTAACAGGGGGCTTGGCTATGGCTACACCTTC. It codes for CAISPNRGLGYGYTF.

The chain is built from TRBV2 and TRBJ2-5; 12 bases fit TRBD1. Trimming took 4 bases from V and 4 from J; bases not matched to a gene: 4. Germline CDR1 reads SNHLY; CDR2 reads FYNNEI. CDR3 length equals 15 residues. Here the CDR3 reads CASSGRDRGRETQYF. CDR3 nucleotides: TGTGCCAGCAGTGGACGGGACAGGGGGCGAGAGACCCAGTACTTC.

This clone has a handful of counts. The V and J genes are TRBV25-1 and TRBJ2-5, with no clear D. V dropped 2 bases and J dropped 5 bases, with 0 bases sitting between them. Germline V gene lookup returns CDR1 MGHDK and CDR2 SYGVNS. The CDR3 has 10 amino acids. This CDR3 reads CASSEETQYF. As DNA, the CDR3 is TGTGCCAGCAGTGAAGAGACCCAGTACTTC.

This chain joins TRBV28 and TRBJ2-4, with 11 bases matching TRBD1. The CDR3 spans 17 residues. Germline CDR1 and CDR2: MDHEN and SYDVKM. The V and J ends lost 5 bases and 1 base, in that order; junction bases with no gene match: 7. DNA for the CDR3: TGTGCCAGCAGTATTCCTGGGACAGGGGGGGCCAAAAACATTCAGTACTTC. Its translation is CASSIPGTGGAKNIQYF.

This clone was seen a handful of times. The chain carries TRBV29-1 and TRBJ2-5; no firm D call. V lost 3 bases to trimming and J lost 3 bases, with 8 bases between them. The CDR3 is 12 amino acids. Looked up from germline, CDR1 is SQVTM and CDR2 is ANQGSEA. CDR3 sequence: CSVDNEEETQYF. As DNA, the CDR3 is TGCAGCGTTGATAACGAGGAAGAGACCCAGTACTTC.

CDR3 nucleotide sequence: TGTGCCAGCGGCTGGGGGCTAGGAAGAAGCAATCAGCCCCAGCATTTT. This codes for CASGWGLGRSNQPQHF. This chain connects TRBV2 to TRBJ1-5; TRBD1 is a possible D gene (6 bases). The CDR3 contains 16 residues. Germline assignment: CDR1 SNHLY and CDR2 FYNNEI. Between the trimmed V and J ends, which lost 8 bases and 1 base, there was a span of 18 bases.

This chain uses TRBV18 with TRBJ2-3; TRBD1 or TRBD2 may be the D gene (6 bases each). Germline lookup yields CDR1 KGHSH and CDR2 LQKENI. The CDR3 consists of 16 residues. V lost 0 bases to trimming and J lost 0 bases, with 10 bases between them. CDR3 protein: CASSPPGGLSTDTQYF. CDR3 DNA sequence: TGTGCCAGCTCACCACCGGGGGGCTTGAGCACAGATACGCAGTATTTT. Variable domain in full (rest from reference TRBV18 and TRBJ2-3): NAGVMQNPRHLVRRRGQEARLRCSPMKGHSHVYWYRQLPEEGLKFMVYLQKENIIDESGMPKERFSAEFPKEGPSILRIQQVVRGDSAAYFCASSPPGGLSTDTQYFGPGTRLTVL.

This clone was seen a single time. CDR3: CASSLWSSGGDNEQFF. In nucleotides, the CDR3 is TGCGCCAGCAGCTTGTGGTCTAGCGGAGGGGACAATGAGCAGTTCTTC. This rearrangement joins TRBV5-1 to TRBJ2-1; TRBD2 aligns across 7 bases. The V gene's germline CDR1 is SGHRS and CDR2 YFSETQ. There are 16 residues in the CDR3. V lost 1 base and J lost 5; bases outside the gene matches: 9.

This clone is a singleton in its sample. V usage is TRBV7-9 and J usage is TRBJ1-1, with 9 bases matching TRBD1. The CDR3 contains 14 residues. CDR1 is SEHNR and CDR2 is FQNEAQ in the germline V gene (reference sequence). With 5 bases clipped from V and 3 bases from J, the junction kept 4 bases outside the gene matches. The CDR3 region is CASSLDRGDTEAFF. In DNA form, the CDR3 reads TGTGCCAGCAGCCTAGACAGGGGGGACACTGAAGCTTTCTTT.

This clone was counted between two and nine times. This chain connects TRBV5-1 to TRBJ1-6; no clear D. The CDR3 runs 15 residues. Trimming took 4 bases from V and 10 from J, leaving 18 bases between them. The germline V gene has CDR1 SGHRS and CDR2 YFSETQ. The CDR3 reads CASSPGPLSTSPLHF. CDR3 bases: TGCGCCAGCAGCCCCGGGCCACTTTCCACCTCACCCCTCCACTTT.

The rearrangement uses TRBV5-1 and TRBJ2-3; TRBD1 matches 8 bases. There are 18 residues in the CDR3. The germline CDR1 and CDR2 sequences are SGHRS and YFSETQ. Losses at the gene ends were 3 bases for V and 1 base for J; bases not matched to a gene: 13. CDR3 in amino acids: CASSSGTGSWGGTDTQYF. The CDR3 DNA follows: TGCGCCAGCAGCTCTGGGACAGGCAGTTGGGGAGGCACAGATACGCAGTATTTT.

The CDR3 region has the DNA TGTGCCAGCAGCTTAGGACAGGGTGAACACTACAATGAGCAGTTCTTC. It encodes CASSLGQGEHYNEQFF. The V and J genes are TRBV7-9 and TRBJ2-1; 7 bases line up with TRBD1. The CDR3 contains 16 residues. CDR1 is SEHNR and CDR2 is FQNEAQ in the germline V gene (reference sequence). J was trimmed by 3 bases and V by 1 base; bases with no gene match: 6.